This is a list of T cell receptor beta chains from one sample in a study of T cells in Graves' hyperthyroidism and ophthalmopathy. One entry per CDR3 protein results from TCRdb running MiXCR on the multiplex PCR reads. There are over 550,000 distinct CDR3 sequences in the sample; roughly a sixth occur only once, and 15% to 20% lies in the top ten. Material: blood. These receptors came from a woman under 30 with Graves' hyperthyroidism. Each CDR3 is given with its conserved first and last residue. The D gene is left open where the match is weak. Clone size is given for some rows only: seen once, a few or many times, or a class if the clone is expanded.

v_call	j_call	d_call	clone_size	cdr3_length	cdr3_aa	cdr3_nt
TRBV27	TRBJ2-7	.	many	13	CASSFRDGYEQYF	TGTGCCAGCAGTTTCCGGGACGGGTACGAGCAGTACTTC
TRBV6-2/TRBV6-3	TRBJ1-1	TRBD1	many	16	CASSYGTGIMNTEAFF	TGTGCCAGCAGTTACGGGACAGGGATAATGAACACTGAAGCTTTCTTT
TRBV7-9	TRBJ2-6	TRBD1	.	18	CASSLGDRGGSGANVLTF	TGTGCCAGCAGCTTAGGGGACAGGGGGGGGTCTGGGGCCAACGTCCTGACTTTC
TRBV11-2	TRBJ1-2	TRBD1	many	13	CASSVGQNYGYTF	TGTGCCAGCAGCGTGGGACAGAACTATGGCTACACCTTC
TRBV4-3	TRBJ1-3	.	few	16	CASSQEYRFSGNTIYF	TGCGCCAGCAGCCAAGAGTACAGATTCTCTGGAAACACCATATATTTT
TRBV12-3/TRBV12-4	TRBJ1-5	.	many	13	CASSLETVWAQHF	TGTGCCAGCAGTTTAGAAACGGTCTGGGCCCAGCATTTT
TRBV29-1	TRBJ2-1	TRBD2	many	11	CSVVLAGEQFF	TGCAGCGTTGTTTTAGCGGGGGAGCAGTTCTTC
TRBV30	TRBJ1-5	TRBD1	.	13	CAWSRTGYQPQHF	TGTGCCTGGAGTCGGACAGGGTACCAGCCCCAGCATTTT
TRBV6-1	TRBJ1-2	TRBD1	few	14	CASSEGGTDYGYTF	TGTGCCAGCAGTGAAGGGGGGACAGATTATGGCTACACCTTC
TRBV6-2/TRBV6-3	TRBJ2-3	TRBD1	many	14	CASDRDSSTDTQYF	TGTGCCAGCGACAGGGATTCTAGCACAGATACGCAGTATTTT
TRBV24-1	TRBJ2-1	.	many	14	CATSDPRAYNEQFF	TGTGCCACCAGTGATCCCCGGGCCTACAATGAGCAGTTCTTC
TRBV30	TRBJ2-6	TRBD1	many	15	CAIRDRGPGANVLTF	TGTGCCATCCGGGACAGGGGGCCCGGGGCCAACGTCCTGACTTTC
TRBV7-9	TRBJ2-7	.	many	14	CASSPGGGNYEQYF	TGTGCCAGCAGCCCAGGGGGGGGGAACTACGAGCAGTACTTC
TRBV20-1	TRBJ2-1	TRBD2	few	14	CSATSGSEYNEQFF	TGCAGTGCCACCAGCGGGAGCGAGTACAATGAGCAGTTCTTC
TRBV7-9	TRBJ2-1	TRBD1	.	16	CASSLKGAYSYNEQFF	TGTGCCAGCAGCTTAAAGGGGGCTTACTCCTACAATGAGCAGTTCTTC
TRBV20-1	TRBJ1-5	.	.	16	CSARSPTRVRNEPQHF	TGCAGTGCTAGGTCGCCTACAAGAGTACGCAATGAGCCCCAGCATTTT
TRBV19	TRBJ2-2	.	.	16	CASSLRQVGLGGELFF	TGTGCCAGTAGTCTGCGACAGGTTGGGTTGGGCGGGGAGCTGTTTTTT
TRBV6-1	TRBJ2-5	TRBD2	many	16	CASSAPAYGGGETQYF	TGTGCCAGCAGTGCGCCGGCGTACGGGGGGGGAGAGACCCAGTACTTC
TRBV20-1	TRBJ1-1	.	many	13	CSARRGREIEAFF	TGCAGTGCTAGGAGGGGCAGGGAGATTGAAGCTTTCTTT
TRBV5-1	TRBJ2-1	TRBD2	.	15	CASSLAGGDSDEQFF	TGCGCCAGCAGCTTGGCCGGGGGGGACTCGGATGAGCAGTTCTTC
TRBV20-1	TRBJ2-7	TRBD1	many	14	CSAKATGAPYEQYF	TGCAGTGCTAAAGCGACAGGGGCCCCCTACGAGCAGTACTTC
TRBV28	TRBJ1-3	.	few	13	CASSWGHWNTIYF	TGTGCCAGCAGTTGGGGACACTGGAACACCATATATTTT
TRBV11-2	TRBJ1-2	TRBD1	many	15	CASSFWTGSDGGYTF	TGTGCCAGCAGCTTCTGGACAGGGAGTGATGGTGGCTACACCTTC
TRBV9	TRBJ1-2	.	many	11	CASSVGTGYTF	TGTGCCAGCAGCGTAGGCACAGGCTACACCTTC
TRBV7-3	TRBJ2-1	TRBD2	.	15	CASSITSGGASEQFF	TGTGCCAGCAGCATTACTAGCGGGGGAGCAAGTGAGCAGTTCTTC
TRBV3-1	TRBJ2-3	TRBD1	.	17	CASSQVTGGYSTDTQYF	TGTGCCAGCAGCCAAGTTACAGGGGGGTATAGCACAGATACGCAGTATTTT
TRBV6-1	TRBJ1-2	TRBD1	many	15	CASSQSRDRVNGYTF	TGTGCCAGCAGCCAAAGCCGGGACAGGGTAAATGGCTACACCTTC
TRBV9	TRBJ2-1	.	.	14	CASSPDSNYNEQFF	TGTGCCAGCAGCCCGGACAGTAACTACAATGAGCAGTTCTTC
TRBV6-2/TRBV6-3	TRBJ2-5	.	once	14	CASSSPTSQEAQYF	TGTGCCAGCAGTTCCCCGACTAGTCAAGAGGCCCAGTACTTC
TRBV25-1	TRBJ2-3	.	.	16	CASSGLSSRGTDTQYF	TGTGCCAGCAGTGGTCTTAGTTCGCGCGGCACAGATACGCAGTATTTT
TRBV2	TRBJ2-3	TRBD2	once	14	CASRQRGGSDTQYF	TGTGCCAGCAGGCAGCGGGGGGGGTCAGATACGCAGTATTTT
TRBV15	TRBJ2-7	.	few	15	CATSRDAGSPYEQYF	TGTGCCACCAGCAGAGATGCGGGCAGCCCCTACGAGCAGTACTTC
TRBV12-3/TRBV12-4	TRBJ2-5	TRBD2	many	15	CASRPWRGEGETQYF	TGTGCCAGCAGACCTTGGCGGGGGGAGGGGGAGACCCAGTACTTC
TRBV6-1	TRBJ2-3	.	.	12	CASSAGGDTQYF	TGTGCCAGCAGTGCGGGTGGGGATACGCAGTATTTT
TRBV12-3/TRBV12-4	TRBJ2-4	.	.	16	CASSLSIRGGDNIQYF	TGTGCCAGCAGTTTATCAATTAGGGGGGGAGATAACATTCAGTACTTC
TRBV10-3	TRBJ2-1	.	few	16	CAISESKGGSYNEQFF	TGTGCCATCAGTGAGTCCAAGGGGGGCTCCTACAATGAGCAGTTCTTC
TRBV27	TRBJ2-7	TRBD1	many	15	CASSFRDSRTYEQYF	TGTGCCAGCAGTTTTCGGGACAGCCGGACCTACGAGCAGTACTTC
TRBV2	TRBJ2-6	.	.	15	CASSVRPSGANVLTF	TGTGCCAGCAGCGTTAGACCCTCGGGGGCCAACGTCCTGACTTTC
TRBV29-1	TRBJ2-7	TRBD2	.	15	CSVGRLAGGPHEQYF	TGCAGCGTTGGACGACTAGCGGGAGGGCCCCACGAGCAGTACTTC
TRBV4-3	TRBJ1-6	.	.	15	CASSQDLPLNSPLHF	TGCGCCAGCAGCCAAGATCTACCGTTAAATTCACCCCTCCACTTT
TRBV3-1	TRBJ2-3	.	many	15	CASSQGTPGLDTQYF	TGTGCCAGCAGCCAAGGTACCCCGGGACTAGATACGCAGTATTTT